This TCR beta chain originates from a study of T cell clonotyping in hematopoietic cell transplantation. Findings of the study overall: Graft donor and pretransplant recipient Inverse Simpson Index values predicted broader posttransplant TCR diversity.

CDR1 and CDR2 from the germline V gene are GTSNPN and SVGIG (reference sequence). V gave up 3 bases and J gave up 3 bases, with 17 bases separating them. This CDR3 spans 16 amino acids. Recipients were bled about 28 days pretransplant and at posttransplant days 30, 100, 180. As for this clone: Antigen unknown.

TCRdb's table, derived via immunoSEQ multiplex PCR, lists solely in-frame clones and lacks some. Of 13,000 to 15,000 clones detected, around 97% appear once; the ten largest clones hold over 4%. The receptor's source is a female patient aged 50 to 60 who had an allogeneic stem cell transplant from an unrelated donor, so T cells may come from the graft donor. Some clones in this sample may be carry-over from other donors' samples. Specimen: peripheral blood mononuclear cells, collected 30 days after allogeneic stem cell transplant. V and J are TRBV30 and TRBJ2-2; the D gene could be TRBD1 or TRBD2 (6 bases each). The CDR3 coding sequence is TGTGCCTGGAGACCCCGGGGGCATGTGGACACCGGGGAGCTGTTTTTT. Translation: CAWRPRGHVDTGELFF.